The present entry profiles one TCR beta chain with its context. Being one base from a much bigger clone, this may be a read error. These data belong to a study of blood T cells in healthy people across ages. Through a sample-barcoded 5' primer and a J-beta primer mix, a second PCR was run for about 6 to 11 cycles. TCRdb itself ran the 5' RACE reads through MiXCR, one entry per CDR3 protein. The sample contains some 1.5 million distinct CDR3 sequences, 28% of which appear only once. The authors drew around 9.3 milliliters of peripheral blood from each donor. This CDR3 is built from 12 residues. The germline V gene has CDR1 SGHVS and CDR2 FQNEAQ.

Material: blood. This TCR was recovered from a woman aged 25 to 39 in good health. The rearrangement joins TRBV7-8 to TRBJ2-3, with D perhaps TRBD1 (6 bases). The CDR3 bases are TGTGTCAGCAGCTTACAGGGTTCCACGCAGTATTTT. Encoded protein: CVSSLQGSTQYF. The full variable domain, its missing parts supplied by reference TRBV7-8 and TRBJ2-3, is GAGVSQSPRYKVAKRGQDVALRCDPISGHVSLFWYQQALGQGPEFLTYFQNEAQLDKSGLPSDRFFAERPEGSVSTLKIQRTQQEDSAVYLCVSSLQGSTQYFGPGTRLTVL.